The sequence of this T cell receptor (beta chain) was determined in a study of tumor-infiltrating lymphocytes in primary liver carcinoma. The overall study: Surgeons resected the patients' primary liver carcinomas.

On this clonotype itself: Its antigen is unidentified.

Constant-region priming of about 520 ng total RNA yielded TCR beta cDNA. Construction of TCR beta libraries relied on three successive nested multiplex PCR rounds employing slightly modified ARM-PCR. In the first two PCR rounds, TRBV1-TRBV30 forward primers were paired with a C-beta reverse primer, and each round lasted nine to ten cycles. One entry per CDR3 protein results from TCRdb running MiXCR on the multiplex PCR reads. The sample lists about 320,000 distinct CDR3 sequences; about 50% were seen once. This CDR3 comprises 14 residues. CDR1 GTSNPN and CDR2 SVGIG come from the germline V gene (reference sequence). The V end lost 4 bases, the J end lost 10 bases, and 17 bases lay between the germline ends. Study-wide findings and caveats: Tumor top-250-clone fractions significantly exceeded those of blood (p = 0.039).

RNA was extracted from whole blood without cell sorting, alongside germline DNA. The patients, who had chronic HBV infection, were treatment-naive (untreated). In advance of surgery, roughly 4 milliliters of peripheral blood were collected. The TCR sequence derives from a woman in her 30s with primary liver carcinoma and hepatitis B virus infection. The rearrangement uses TRBV30 and TRBJ1-6; tentatively, D is TRBD1 (5 bases). Sequenced input: peripheral blood. The DNA of the CDR3 is TGTGCCTGGATACCTTCAGGGCGACGATCACCCCTCCACTTT. Its translation: CAWIPSGRRSPLHF.